Shown below are 8 T cell receptor beta chains from a single sample sequenced in a study of vaccination and CD4 T cells after COVID-19. These receptors have no identified antigens. Researchers used the Oncomine TCR Beta short-read assay to sequence DNA from cultured CD4+ T cells. A single record per CDR3 protein comes from TCRdb applying MiXCR to the PCR reads. In the table there are about 25,000 distinct CDR3 sequences, roughly 38% of which are singletons. As for time point: late sampling 161 to 241 days after vaccination in three convalescent patients. The treatment was: 10-day PBMC culture with coronavirus spike peptide pools or control peptides (ViraFEST assay). The sample consisted of CD4+ T cells from blood, cultured in vitro, taken about 7 months after SARS-CoV-2 vaccination. All receptors derive from a human donor who had recovered from COVID-19.

The chain carries TRBV4-1 and TRBJ2-1; 13 nucleotides agree with TRBD2. The CDR3 extends over 15 amino acids. Germline assignment: CDR1 MGHRA and CDR2 YSYEKL. After removal of 6 bases from V and 9 bases from J, the junction contained 8 bases not matched to a gene. This CDR3 reads CASSHGTSGKAEQFF. In DNA form, the CDR3 reads TGCGCCAGCAGTCACGGGACTAGCGGGAAGGCTGAGCAGTTCTTC.

The gene calls are TRBV5-4 and TRBJ2-3; D may correspond to TRBD1 or TRBD2 (6 bases each). Germline CDR1 and CDR2: SGHNT and YYREEE (reference sequence). Between the trimmed V and J ends, which lost 4 bases and 2 bases, there was a span of 14 bases. There are 15 residues in the CDR3. The DNA of the CDR3 is TGTGCCAGCAGCCCCCGGGGGCAGACCACAGATACGCAGTATTTT. Residues: CASSPRGQTTDTQYF.

The chain combines TRBV4-1 with TRBJ1-3; D not resolved. This CDR3 has 15 amino acids. V lost 3 bases to trimming and J lost 0 bases, with 9 bases between them. Germline CDR1 is MGHRA and CDR2 is YSYEKL. The CDR3: CASSQAPSSGNTIYF. The DNA of the CDR3 is TGCGCCAGCAGCCAGGCCCCCAGCTCTGGAAACACCATATATTTT.

V gene TRBV5-6 combines with J gene TRBJ2-7; possibly TRBD1 for D (6 bases). Germline CDR1 reads SGHDT; CDR2 reads YYEEEE. V lost 4 bases and J 4 bases, leaving 12 bases between the germline ends. This CDR3 comprises 13 residues. CDR3 sequence: CASSALGGYEQYF. In nucleotides, the CDR3 is TGTGCCAGCAGCGCACTAGGGGGTTACGAGCAGTACTTC.

By its share, this clonotype is medium-sized (0.01 to 0.1%). V is TRBV7-9 and J is TRBJ1-1; perhaps TRBD1 as D (5 bases). V lost 1 base and J 6 bases, leaving 15 bases between the germline ends. There are 15 residues in the CDR3. The germline CDR1 and CDR2 sequences are SEHNR and FQNEAQ (reference sequence). CDR3 amino acids: CASSLGDDSSPEAFF. CDR3 nucleotide sequence: TGTGCCAGCAGCTTAGGGGATGACAGTAGCCCTGAAGCTTTCTTT. The full variable domain, completed using reference TRBV7-9 and TRBJ1-1, is DTGVSQNPRHKITKRGQNVTFRCDPISEHNRLYWYRQTLGQGPEFLTYFQNEAQLEKSRLLSDRFSAERPKGSFSTLEIQRTEQGDSAMYLCASSLGDDSSPEAFFGQGTRLTVV.

The genes are TRBV5-6 and TRBJ2-5, with D maybe TRBD2 (6 bases). With 2 bases removed from V and 4 bases from J, the gap between germline ends came to 9 bases. Germline V gene lookup returns CDR1 SGHDT and CDR2 YYEEEE. The CDR3 has 13 amino acids. The CDR3 coding sequence is TGTGCCAGCAGCTTAAGGGGAGGAGAGACCCAGTACTTC. It specifies CASSLRGGETQYF. The complete variable domain, with remaining parts taken from reference TRBV5-6 and TRBJ2-5, reads DAGVTQSPTHLIKTRGQQVTLRCSPKSGHDTVSWYQQALGQGPQFIFQYYEEEERQRGNFPDRFSGHQFPNYSSELNVNALLLGDSALYLCASSLRGGETQYFGPGTRLLVL.

This clonotype was picked up one time. The V gene is TRBV4-1, the J gene TRBJ2-1; D is unclear. This CDR3 spans 12 amino acids. Looked up from germline, CDR1 is MGHRA and CDR2 is YSYEKL. Trimming left V 4 bases short and J 1 base short, with 2 bases between. CDR3: CASSPSYNEQFF. The CDR3 coding sequence is TGCGCCAGCAGCCCTTCCTACAATGAGCAGTTCTTC.

By sample share, this clonotype is medium-sized. V and J are TRBV6-2 or TRBV6-3 and TRBJ2-1; 8 positions match TRBD2. V was clipped by 2 bases and J by 8 bases; unmatched bases: 8. Germline V gives CDR1 MNHEY, CDR2 SVGEGT. This CDR3 has 15 amino acids. CDR3 sequence (DNA): TGTGCCAGCAGTTACACACCGGGACTAGTCCATGAGCAGTTCTTC. It yields the protein CASSYTPGLVHEQFF.